Sequencing of this T cell receptor beta chain was carried out in a study of graft-versus-host responses after intestinal transplantation. Study-wide results and caveats: Early post-transplant HvG declines showed an association with peak circulating GvH clone levels.

A word on this clone: The antigen is not known.

J lost 6 bases, V lost 8 bases, and 10 bases had no gene match. CDR3 length equals 13 residues. Per the germline V gene, CDR1 is SGHRS and CDR2 is YFSETQ. The data were produced by immunoSEQ multiplex PCR, yet TCRdb's version contains in-frame clones alone and is incomplete. The sample contains about 90,000 clones, roughly four fifths of which appear only once. Sequencing was performed on unstimulated CD8+ T cells sorted from spleen or lymph node cells, taken before intestinal transplant. This clonotype originated in a human donor who received an intestinal transplant. The V gene is TRBV5-1, the J gene TRBJ1-1, with 7 bases aligning to TRBD1. The CDR3 DNA is TGCGCCAGTTCTACAGGGGTAATCCCTGAAGCTTTCTTT. Residues: CASSTGVIPEAFF.